A single sample gave rise to the 21 T cell receptor beta chains below, sequenced in a study of T cell clonality in common variable immunodeficiency. General study findings and limits: Common variable immunodeficiency TCR beta sequences reportedly had fewer deletions and N-nucleotide insertions.

Their specific antigens are unknown. Repertoires were generated with immunoSEQ multiplex PCR, while TCRdb's copy carries only in-frame clones and drops some. The profile covers 15,000 to 20,000 clones, none occurring a single time. Sequenced: peripheral blood mononuclear cells. These receptors all come from a human donor with common variable immunodeficiency.

This clone came up many times. The CDR3 is cut off 3 residues early in the read; its end comes from the germline J gene. The chain uses TRBV29-1 and TRBJ1-2, with D tentatively TRBD1 (5 bases). CDR1 is SQVTM and CDR2 is ANQGSEA in the germline V gene. This CDR3 region has 17 residues. Trimming took off 1 base at V and 2 bases at J, with 20 bases between the two ends. The chain's CDR3 is CSVEGGSVAGGNYGYTF. The covered CDR3 bases are TGCAGCGTTGAAGGAGGATCGGTTGCCGGGGGGAACTATGGC.

To note about this clone: The read ends 3 residues shy of where the CDR3 ends; the end is completed using the germline J gene. The chain recombines TRBV19 with TRBJ1-5, with D maybe TRBD1 (6 bases). V lost 0 bases and J lost 9, with 9 bases in between. Germline CDR1 is LNHDA and CDR2 is SQIVND (reference sequence). The CDR3 loop spans 13 amino acids. Here the CDR3 reads CASSIERGAPQHF. The CDR3 bases that were read are TGTGCCAGTAGTATAGAGCGGGGGGCGCCC.

This clone occurred a few times. The read terminates 3 residues ahead of where the CDR3 ends, so the germline J gene completes it. This chain joins TRBV7-6 and TRBJ2-2; 7 bases fit TRBD1. Germline V gene data show CDR1 as SGHVS and CDR2 as FNYEAQ. The CDR3 extends over 17 amino acids. The trim removed 1 base at V and 1 base at J, leaving 6 bases unmatched. The CDR3 sequence is CASSLVGGQRNTGELFF. The part of the CDR3 DNA that was read is TGTGCCAGCAGCTTAGTAGGGGGACAGAGGAACACCGGGGAG.

This clone was observed many times. The read ends 3 residues before the CDR3 terminus; that terminus is restored from the germline J gene. The V and J genes are TRBV2 and TRBJ1-2, with D possibly being TRBD1 (6 bases). Looked up from germline, CDR1 is SNHLY and CDR2 is FYNNEI. This CDR3 has 16 amino acids. CDR3 protein: CASSEIRDITLGGYTF. The DNA read from the CDR3 is TGTGCCAGCAGTGAAATCCGGGACATAACTCTGGGGGGC.

This clone was detected only a few times. The CDR3 end falls 3 residues outside the read, so it is completed with the germline J gene. The rearrangement joins TRBV2 to TRBJ2-3; D is unclear. The CDR3 loop spans 13 amino acids. Germline-derived CDR1 and CDR2 are SNHLY and FYNNEI. With 3 bases removed from V and 2 bases from J, the gap between germline ends came to 6 bases. The part of the CDR3 DNA that was read is TGTGCCAGCAGTGACAGATACACAGATACG. Amino acids: CASSDRYTDT. The whole CDR3 region reads CASSDRYTDTQYF.

This clone was seen at least ten times. The CDR3 bases that were read are TGTGCCAGCAGCCCCTTCAGGGGCGGCCTCCCAGGTGATACG. Protein: CASSPFRGGLPGDT. The complete CDR3 protein is CASSPFRGGLPGDTQYF. The J gene is TRBJ2-3, the V gene TRBV4-2; TRBD1 might be the D (6 bases). The read is 3 residues too short to cover the CDR3 end, so that end is filled in from the germline J gene. Germline V lookup: CDR1 LGHNA, CDR2 YNFKEQ. The V end was cut by 4 bases, the J end by 6 bases, with 23 bases between. The CDR3 has 17 amino acids.

Of note for this clone: Sequencing ends 3 residues short of the CDR3 end; the germline J gene provides the rest. The V gene is TRBV5-1, the J gene TRBJ2-5; the match to TRBD2 covers 14 bases. CDR3 length: 16 amino acids. Per the germline V gene, CDR1 is SGHRS and CDR2 is YFSETQ. Losses at the gene ends were 0 bases for V and 5 bases for J; bases not matched to a gene: 3. CDR3 sequence: CASSLAGLAGGETQYF. CDR3 DNA, as far as it was read: TGCGCCAGCAGCTTGGCCGGACTAGCGGGAGGTGAGACC. Using reference TRBV5-1 and TRBJ2-5 for the parts outside the CDR3, the full variable domain is KAGVTQTPRYLIKTRGQQVTLSCSPISGHRSVSWYQQTPGQGLQFLFEYFSETQRNKGNFPGRFSGRQFSNSRSEMNVSTLELGDSALYLCASSLAGLAGGETQYFGPGTRLLVL.

A word on this clone: The read gets to within 3 residues of the CDR3 end, and the germline J gene fills in the rest. The rearrangement links TRBV5-4 to TRBJ2-5, with no clear D. Trimming removed 0 bases at V and 5 bases at J, with 5 bases between. Looked up from germline, CDR1 is SGHNT and CDR2 is YYREEE (reference sequence). This CDR3 comprises 12 residues. CDR3 amino acids: CASSLVMETQYF. Partial CDR3 DNA: TGTGCCAGCAGCTTGGTTATGGAGACC.

On this clone itself: The read gets to within 3 residues of the CDR3 end, and the germline J gene fills in the rest. The gene calls are TRBV7-9 and TRBJ2-7, with D possibly TRBD1 on 6 matching bases. V was cut by 5 bases and J by 0 bases, with 8 bases left in between. This CDR3 is built from 13 residues. CDR1 is SEHNR and CDR2 is FQNEAQ in the germline V gene (reference sequence). The sequenced part of the CDR3 DNA is TGTGCCAGCAGCCTGGACAGCTCCTACGAG. This codes for CASSLDSSYE. The entire CDR3 sequence reads CASSLDSSYEQYF.

A word on this clone: The read terminates 3 residues ahead of where the CDR3 ends, so the germline J gene completes it. The chain couples TRBV6-2 or TRBV6-3 to TRBJ2-7; TRBD2 agrees at 9 bases. The V and J ends lost 0 bases and 5 bases, in that order; junction bases with no gene match: 8. The CDR3 has 16 amino acids. Germline V gene sequence: CDR1 MNHEY, CDR2 SVGEGT. The CDR3 spells CASSYSTSGVVDEQYF. CDR3 DNA, as far as it was read: TGTGCCAGCAGTTACTCGACTAGCGGTGTAGTAGACGAG.

Only a few counts were recorded for this clone. The read stops 3 residues short of the end of the CDR3; the missing end is completed from the germline J gene. This chain connects TRBV19 to TRBJ2-7; tentatively, D is TRBD1 (6 bases). The germline V gene has CDR1 LNHDA and CDR2 SQIVND (reference sequence). V gave up 5 bases and J gave up 2 bases, with 13 bases separating them. The CDR3 consists of 14 residues. The CDR3 sequence is CASSRRQATYEQYF. The CDR3 DNA, read in part, is TGTGCCAGTAGTCGGAGACAGGCCACCTACGAG. Variable domain in full (rest from reference TRBV19 and TRBJ2-7): DGGITQSPKYLFRKEGQNVTLSCEQNLNHDAMYWYRQDPGQGLRLIYYSQIVNDFQKGDIAEGYSVSREKKESFPLTVTSAQKNPTAFYLCASSRRQATYEQYFGPGTRLTVT.

This clone was picked up many times. The DNA ends 3 residues before the CDR3 does, and the rest of the CDR3 is filled in from the germline J gene. The J gene is TRBJ2-1, the V gene TRBV5-4, with 7 positions matching TRBD2. The CDR3 spans 15 residues. With V trimmed by 2 bases and J by 6 bases, 8 bases remained unmatched. Looked up from germline, CDR1 is SGHNT and CDR2 is YYREEE (reference sequence). This CDR3 reads CASSFPSGAINEQFF. The part of the CDR3 DNA that was read is TGTGCCAGCAGCTTTCCCAGCGGGGCGATCAATGAG.

Regarding this clone: The CDR3 end falls 3 residues outside the read, so it is completed with the germline J gene. This chain connects TRBV6-4 to TRBJ1-5; no definite D call. This CDR3 spans 15 amino acids. The germline CDR1 and CDR2 sequences are MRHNA and SNTAGT. V was pared by 6 bases and J by 4 bases, with 16 bases between. The chain's CDR3 is CASRTRVSGNQPQHF. CDR3 bases read: TGTGCCAGCAGAACTAGGGTGTCAGGTAATCAGCCC.

CDR3 DNA (partial): TGTGCCAGCAGTTACGCGAACAGGCCAAAGCCCTACAATGAG. Amino acid sequence: CASSYANRPKPYNE. The complete CDR3 sequence is CASSYANRPKPYNEQFF. This chain connects TRBV6-2 or TRBV6-3 to TRBJ2-1; perhaps TRBD1 as D (5 bases). The read ends 3 residues before the CDR3 terminus; that terminus is restored from the germline J gene. Germline CDR1 is MNHEY and CDR2 is SVGEGT. Trimming cost V 2 bases and J 2 bases, with 16 bases left between them. This CDR3 is built from 17 residues.

Many counts were recorded for this clone. The CDR3 end falls 3 residues outside the read, so it is completed with the germline J gene. V gene TRBV5-1 combines with J gene TRBJ2-3; 15 bases agree with TRBD2. The J segment lost 4 bases and the V segment lost 4 bases, leaving 4 bases of the junction unmatched. Per the germline V gene, CDR1 is SGHRS and CDR2 is YFSETQ. The CDR3 is 16 residues long. The CDR3 sequence is CASSPRTSGGADTQYF. Partial CDR3 DNA: TGCGCCAGCAGCCCGAGGACTAGCGGGGGGGCAGATACG.

For this clone: The read finishes 3 residues shy of the CDR3 end, and the germline J gene is used to complete it. The chain uses TRBV7-8 and TRBJ2-1; 11 bases match TRBD2. V shed 3 bases, J shed 4 bases, and the junction held 2 bases outside the gene matches. The CDR3 has 15 residues. Germline V gene lookup returns CDR1 SGHVS and CDR2 FQNEAQ. CDR3 DNA (partial): TGTGCCAGCAGCTTTCGACTAGCGGGATACAATGAG. Protein: CASSFRLAGYNE. The entire CDR3 reads CASSFRLAGYNEQFF.

As concerns this clone: The read halts 3 residues ahead of the CDR3 end, with the missing end drawn from the germline J gene. The chain is built from TRBV7-3 and TRBJ2-1, with 7 bases lining up with TRBD1. Germline V lookup: CDR1 SGHTA, CDR2 FQGTGA. The CDR3 spans 15 residues. The J segment lost 6 bases and the V segment lost 5 bases, leaving 10 bases of the junction unmatched. CDR3 bases read: TGTGCCAGCAGCAAGCCGGGACAGTATCTCAATGAG. The encoded protein is CASSKPGQYLNE. The entire CDR3 protein is CASSKPGQYLNEQFF. The complete variable domain, with remaining parts taken from reference TRBV7-3 and TRBJ2-1, reads GAGVSQTPSNKVTEKGKYVELRCDPISGHTALYWYRQSLGQGPEFLIYFQGTGAADDSGLPNDRFFAVRPEGSVSTLKIQRTERGDSAVYLCASSKPGQYLNEQFFGPGTRLTVL.

This clone was seen ten or more times. The read terminates 3 residues ahead of where the CDR3 ends, so the germline J gene completes it. The V call is TRBV7-2, the J call TRBJ2-3, with D tentatively TRBD2 (5 bases). There are 14 residues in the CDR3. The germline gives CDR1 SGHTA, CDR2 FQGNSA. Trimming removed 5 bases at V and 4 bases at J, with 13 bases between. The CDR3 loop is CASSRSGLSDTQYF. Incomplete CDR3 DNA: TGTGCCAGCAGCCGCAGCGGCTTATCAGATACG.

This clone appeared a few times. The read ends 3 residues before the CDR3 terminus; that terminus is restored from the germline J gene. The chain joins TRBV19 to TRBJ2-7; possibly TRBD1 for D (6 bases). The germline V gene encodes CDR1 LNHDA and CDR2 SQIVND (reference sequence). CDR3 length: 15 amino acids. Trimming stripped 3 bases from V and 2 bases from J, with 14 bases between. Partial CDR3 DNA: TGTGCCAGTAGTATCATTGGATCAGGGGCCTACGAG. Translating it yields CASSIIGSGAYE. The full CDR3 is CASSIIGSGAYEQYF. The full variable domain, its missing parts supplied by reference TRBV19 and TRBJ2-7, is DGGITQSPKYLFRKEGQNVTLSCEQNLNHDAMYWYRQDPGQGLRLIYYSQIVNDFQKGDIAEGYSVSREKKESFPLTVTSAQKNPTAFYLCASSIIGSGAYEQYFGPGTRLTVT.

This clone was recorded a few times. An end of the junction does not agree with germline; a read error may underlie this. Sequencing ends 3 residues short of the CDR3 end; the germline J gene provides the rest. This chain links TRBV6-1 with TRBJ1-5; 10 bases are shared with TRBD1. CDR1 and CDR2 from the germline V gene are MNHNS and SASEGT. The CDR3 contains 15 residues. This CDR3 reads CASTEMGQGSQPQHF. Partial CDR3 DNA: TGTGCCAGCACTGAAATGGGACAGGGGAGTCAGCCC.

There are a few counts of this clone. The CDR3 extends 3 residues past the end of the read, so its final part is completed from the germline J gene. The chain employs TRBV19 and TRBJ1-4; no reliable D call. V was cut by 6 bases and J by 7 bases, with 12 bases left in between. This CDR3 region has 13 residues. Germline V gene lookup returns CDR1 LNHDA and CDR2 SQIVND (reference sequence). Here the CDR3 reads CASSRLHGEKLFF. Partial CDR3 DNA: TGTGCCAGTAGCCGCCTCCACGGTGAAAAA. The variable domain in full, completed from reference TRBV19 and TRBJ1-4, reads DGGITQSPKYLFRKEGQNVTLSCEQNLNHDAMYWYRQDPGQGLRLIYYSQIVNDFQKGDIAEGYSVSREKKESFPLTVTSAQKNPTAFYLCASSRLHGEKLFFGSGTQLSVL.